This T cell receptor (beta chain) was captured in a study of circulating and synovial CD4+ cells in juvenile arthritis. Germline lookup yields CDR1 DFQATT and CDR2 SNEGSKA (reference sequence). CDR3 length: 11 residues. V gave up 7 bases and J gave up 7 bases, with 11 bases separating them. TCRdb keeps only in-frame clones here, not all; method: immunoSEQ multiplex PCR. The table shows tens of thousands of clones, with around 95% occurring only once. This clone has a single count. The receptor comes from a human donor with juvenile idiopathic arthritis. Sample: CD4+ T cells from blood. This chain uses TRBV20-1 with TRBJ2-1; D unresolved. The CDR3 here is CSVLGRNEQFF. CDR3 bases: TGCAGTGTTCTTGGCAGGAATGAGCAGTTCTTC.